These 17 T cell receptor beta chains share one sample of origin, sequenced in a study of T-cell reconstitution after alpha-beta-depleted transplantation in children. TCRbeta library preparation incorporated unique molecular identifiers. TCRdb used MiXCR to reprocess the PCR reads, holding one entry per CDR3 protein. Among about 110,000 distinct CDR3 sequences listed, around 10% were seen once. The source material was PBMCs, sampled before TCRalphabeta/CD19-depleted stem cell transplant. Receptor source: a boy between 2 and 10 years old with acute lymphoblastic leukemia, due to receive a stem cell transplant.

The rearrangement uses TRBV7-9 and TRBJ2-3, with D perhaps TRBD2 (7 bases). The germline CDR1 and CDR2 sequences are SEHNR and FQNEAQ (reference sequence). The CDR3 totals 16 residues. Between the trimmed V and J ends, which lost 5 bases and 2 bases, there was a span of 17 bases. The CDR3 nucleotides are TGTGCCAGCAGCCATAGGGCGGGGGCCTCCACAGATACGCAGTATTTT. Amino acids: CASSHRAGASTDTQYF.

This sequence joins TRBV25-1 and TRBJ2-6; 8 nucleotides align to TRBD1. The CDR3 totals 16 residues. Germline trimming cut 6 bases from V and 1 base from J; bases unmatched to any gene: 5. CDR1 is MGHDK and CDR2 is SYGVNS in the germline V gene. The CDR3 sequence: CASSRQGSSGANVLTF. The DNA for the CDR3 is TGTGCCAGCAGCCGACAGGGGAGTTCTGGGGCCAACGTCCTGACTTTC.

The CDR3 sequence: CASSQVSYEQYF. In DNA, the CDR3 is TGTGCCAGCAGCCAAGTTTCCTACGAGCAGTACTTC. This chain uses TRBV7-9 with TRBJ2-7; D unclear. This CDR3 spans 12 amino acids. Germline CDR1 and CDR2: SEHNR and FQNEAQ (reference sequence). V was trimmed by 5 bases and J by 1 base, leaving 6 bases between them. Full variable domain (missing parts from reference TRBV7-9 and TRBJ2-7): DTGVSQNPRHKITKRGQNVTFRCDPISEHNRLYWYRQTLGQGPEFLTYFQNEAQLEKSRLLSDRFSAERPKGSFSTLEIQRTEQGDSAMYLCASSQVSYEQYFGPGTRLTVT.

This clonotype was counted many times. The rearrangement joins TRBV12-3 or TRBV12-4 to TRBJ2-3; possibly TRBD1 or TRBD2 for D (5 bases each). V was pared by 6 bases and J by 4 bases, with 17 bases between. CDR3 length equals 15 residues. CDR3 region: CASSQSGRAPDTQYF. The DNA for the CDR3 is TGTGCCAGCAGCCAATCGGGACGGGCCCCAGATACGCAGTATTTT.

This clonotype was seen at least ten times. This sequence joins TRBV20-1 and TRBJ1-3; perhaps TRBD1 as D (5 bases). Between the trimmed V and J ends, which lost 5 bases and 5 bases, there was a span of 19 bases. The CDR3 sequence is 15 residues long. Germline CDR1 is DFQATT and CDR2 is SNEGSKA (reference sequence). The CDR3 is CSAPSRGTDRNTIYF. DNA of the CDR3: TGCAGTGCTCCATCCCGGGGGACGGACAGAAACACCATATATTTT.

This clonotype was counted ten times or more. The chain employs TRBV20-1 and TRBJ2-7; 15 bases agree with TRBD2. The CDR3 spans 19 residues. Germline values: CDR1 DFQATT, CDR2 SNEGSKA (reference sequence). V shed 0 bases, J shed 0 bases, and the junction held 9 bases outside the gene matches. CDR3 sequence (DNA): TGCAGTGCTAGAGAACTAGGACTAGCGGGAGGGCCTTCCTCCTACGAGCAGTACTTC. The encoded protein is CSARELGLAGGPSSYEQYF.

The sample holds many counts of this clonotype. The rearrangement links TRBV12-3 or TRBV12-4 to TRBJ1-5, with 7 bases that match TRBD1. This CDR3 contains 13 residues. Trimming took 6 bases from V and 5 from J; bases not matched to a gene: 4. The CDR3 region is CASSLTGDQPQHF. The CDR3 DNA is TGTGCCAGCAGCCTAACAGGGGATCAGCCCCAGCATTTT.

This clonotype was seen a few times. The chain is built from TRBV14 and TRBJ2-5, with D uncertain. Germline CDR1 SGHDN, CDR2 FVKESK. V lost 1 base to trimming and J lost 2 bases, with 8 bases between them. The CDR3 sequence is 14 residues long. CDR3 DNA sequence: TGTGCCAGCAGCCAAGCCTTGGGACAAGAGACCCAGTACTTC. It yields the protein CASSQALGQETQYF.

This clonotype was seen only a few times. The chain joins TRBV18 to TRBJ1-1; 7 bases are shared with TRBD1. CDR3 size: 16 residues. CDR1 and CDR2 (germline): KGHSH, LQKENI. The ends lost 1 base at V and 1 base at J; junction bases unmatched: 6. CDR3 nucleotides: TGTGCCAGCTCACCACAGACAGGGATTGGGAACACTGAAGCTTTCTTT. The encoded protein is CASSPQTGIGNTEAFF.

This clonotype appeared a few times. The chain links TRBV27 to TRBJ2-7; no clear D gene. CDR1 is MNHEY, CDR2 SMNVEV, per germline (reference sequence). V was cut by 0 bases and J by 5 bases, with 11 bases left in between. The CDR3 has 14 amino acids. CDR3 loop: CASSLSLEAHEQYF. The CDR3 DNA sequence: TGTGCCAGCAGTTTATCACTCGAGGCCCACGAGCAGTACTTC.

The CDR3, as DNA: TGCAGCGCGACCGGGGACAGGGTCTATGGCTACACCTTC. Protein sequence: CSATGDRVYGYTF. The gene calls are TRBV29-1 and TRBJ1-2; 9 bases are shared with TRBD1. This CDR3 is built from 13 residues. V trimming: 7 bases; J trimming: 4 bases; junction bases outside the gene matches: 7. Germline V gene sequence: CDR1 SQVTM, CDR2 ANQGSEA. The whole variable domain, remainder taken from reference TRBV29-1 and TRBJ1-2, is SAVISQKPSRDICQRGTSLTIQCQVDSQVTMMFWYRQQPGQSLTLIATANQGSEATYESGFVIDKFPISRPNLTFSTLTVSNMSPEDSSIYLCSATGDRVYGYTFGSGTRLTVV.

This clonotype was found a few times. This chain joins TRBV10-3 and TRBJ2-6; TRBD2 might be the D (6 bases). The CDR3 loop spans 13 amino acids. Trimming pared 11 bases from V and 2 bases from J, leaving 10 bases between. The germline gives CDR1 ENHRY, CDR2 SYGVKD. The CDR3 sequence is CAAGEAGANVLTF. In DNA, the CDR3 is TGTGCCGCCGGGGAGGCTGGGGCCAACGTCCTGACTTTC.

In its sample, this clonotype was seen a few times. This rearrangement joins TRBV5-1 to TRBJ2-7; TRBD1 matches 7 bases. Losses at the gene ends were 4 bases for V and 2 bases for J; bases not matched to a gene: 9. Looked up from germline, CDR1 is SGHRS and CDR2 is YFSETQ. The CDR3 runs to 15 residues. The CDR3 sequence is CASSVRQGQTYEQYF. As DNA, the CDR3 is TGCGCCAGCAGCGTGAGACAGGGCCAGACCTACGAGCAGTACTTC.

The chain uses TRBV7-8 and TRBJ2-7, with D possibly TRBD1 on 5 matching bases. Trimming pared 0 bases from V and 6 bases from J, leaving 15 bases between. This CDR3 contains 15 residues. Looked up from germline, CDR1 is SGHVS and CDR2 is FQNEAQ. The CDR3 protein is CASSLAVGAWGEQYF. The CDR3 DNA follows: TGTGCCAGCAGCTTAGCGGTAGGGGCCTGGGGCGAGCAGTACTTC. The full variable domain, its missing parts supplied by reference TRBV7-8 and TRBJ2-7, is GAGVSQSPRYKVAKRGQDVALRCDPISGHVSLFWYQQALGQGPEFLTYFQNEAQLDKSGLPSDRFFAERPEGSVSTLKIQRTQQEDSAVYLCASSLAVGAWGEQYFGPGTRLTVT.

J is TRBJ2-1 and V is TRBV20-1; tentative D call: TRBD1 (5 bases). The CDR3 runs to 14 residues. With 6 bases removed from V and 8 bases from J, the gap between germline ends came to 20 bases. Looked up from germline, CDR1 is DFQATT and CDR2 is SNEGSKA (reference sequence). The CDR3 sequence is CSAHRSTPNDEQFF. The CDR3 DNA sequence: TGCAGTGCCCACAGGAGCACGCCTAACGATGAGCAGTTCTTC.

This clonotype has at least ten counts. This chain links TRBV7-2 with TRBJ2-4; 7 positions agree with TRBD2. Germline V gene sequence: CDR1 SGHTA, CDR2 FQGNSA. The CDR3 has 16 residues. Trimming at V came to 4 bases and at J to 0 bases, leaving 6 bases not matched to a gene. The DNA for the CDR3 is TGTGCCAGCAGCTCCGTGACTAGCTTAGCCAAAAACATTCAGTACTTC. Translating gives CASSSVTSLAKNIQYF.

This clonotype has more than one count but fewer than ten. The chain carries TRBV29-1 and TRBJ1-2; possible D gene TRBD1, 5 bases. V lost 3 bases, J lost 4 bases, and 15 bases lay in between. The CDR3 sequence is 14 residues long. Germline V gene sequence: CDR1 SQVTM, CDR2 ANQGSEA. The CDR3 protein is CSVDGAGKGYGYTF. In nucleotides, the CDR3 is TGCAGCGTTGACGGCGCAGGGAAAGGCTATGGCTACACCTTC.